The 9 T cell receptor beta chains listed next were all sequenced from one sample in a study of shared clonotypes between healthy human individuals. Terminally differentiated effector memory CD45RA+ cells were excluded by CCR7 positive selection of CD45RO-negative cells. This table comes from immunoSEQ multiplex PCR, and its TCRdb copy is limited to in-frame clones, with some not included. The table lists fewer than 850,000 clones, around 96% of them singletons. The specimen was naive CD8+ T cells sorted from blood. The receptors here all came from a man aged 25 to 45 in good health.

The chain recombines TRBV10-3 with TRBJ1-2; D is uncertain. Trimming removed 0 bases at V and 4 bases at J, with 15 bases between. Germline V gives CDR1 ENHRY, CDR2 SYGVKD. This CDR3 contains 16 residues. CDR3 loop: CAISESRSGLLYGYTF. The CDR3 bases are TGTGCCATCAGTGAGTCGAGATCGGGCCTTCTCTATGGCTACACCTTC.

CDR3 sequence reads: CASSHSGTGDEQFF. DNA of the CDR3: TGTGCCAGCAGCCATTCCGGGACAGGGGATGAGCAGTTCTTC. The V call is TRBV7-3, the J call TRBJ2-1, with 10 positions matching TRBD1. CDR1 is SGHTA and CDR2 is FQGTGA in the germline V gene. V gave up 5 bases and J gave up 8 bases; unmatched junction bases: 6. The CDR3 spans 14 residues.

This chain joins TRBV27 and TRBJ2-7, with 11 bases fitting TRBD2. V lost 4 bases and J lost 8; bases outside the gene matches: 7. This CDR3 comprises 14 residues. Looked up from germline, CDR1 is MNHEY and CDR2 is SMNVEV (reference sequence). The CDR3 nucleotides read TGTGCCAGCAGTTCCGGGACTAGCGGAGCAAAGCAGTACTTC. Its protein product is CASSSGTSGAKQYF.

The V gene is TRBV27, the J gene TRBJ2-5; no definite D call. Germline CDR1 reads MNHEY; CDR2 reads SMNVEV (reference sequence). The CDR3 sequence is 14 residues long. Trimming took 1 base from V and 5 from J, leaving 11 bases between them. Written as DNA, the CDR3 is TGTGCCAGCAGTTTATTAAAGGGTTGGGAGACCCAGTACTTC. Residues: CASSLLKGWETQYF.

The CDR3 nucleotides are TGTGCCAGCAGGGCTCGGACAGGCTCCTACAATGAGCAGTTCTTC. This translates into CASRARTGSYNEQFF. The V gene is TRBV6-6, the J gene TRBJ2-1; 7 positions match TRBD1. This CDR3 region has 15 residues. Germline CDR1 MNHNY, CDR2 SVGAGI (reference sequence). V was pared by 6 bases and J by 0 bases, with 5 bases of the junction left unmatched.

The J gene is TRBJ1-2, the V gene TRBV5-1; D is unresolved. CDR1 and CDR2 from the germline V gene are SGHRS and YFSETQ. Trimming stripped 4 bases from V and 0 bases from J, with 7 bases between. This CDR3 comprises 13 residues. The DNA for the CDR3 is TGCGCCAGCAGCGTACACACTAACTATGGCTACACCTTC. This codes for CASSVHTNYGYTF. Based on the CDR3 plus reference TRBV5-1 and TRBJ1-2, the full variable domain is KAGVTQTPRYLIKTRGQQVTLSCSPISGHRSVSWYQQTPGQGLQFLFEYFSETQRNKGNFPGRFSGRQFSNSRSEMNVSTLELGDSALYLCASSVHTNYGYTFGSGTRLTVV.

The rearrangement joins TRBV27 to TRBJ2-7; the D call may be TRBD1 or TRBD2 (5 bases each). The CDR3 consists of 15 residues. Germline CDR1 is MNHEY and CDR2 is SMNVEV (reference sequence). The germline V and J ends were trimmed by 5 bases and 1 base, with 15 bases remaining between them. CDR3 sequence: CASSPAGTASYEQYF. The CDR3 bases are TGTGCCAGCAGTCCGGCCGGGACCGCTTCCTACGAGCAGTACTTC.

The V call is TRBV7-9, the J call TRBJ2-7; the D is unclear. Germline V gene data show CDR1 as SEHNR and CDR2 as FQNEAQ (reference sequence). V was shortened by 3 bases and J by 2 bases, with 11 bases between the two germline ends. The CDR3 loop spans 14 amino acids. DNA of the CDR3: TGTGCCAGCAGCTTCAACGGCAACCCCTACGAGCAGTACTTC. Amino acid sequence: CASSFNGNPYEQYF.

About this clone: The sample contains more than one DNA sequence encoding this CDR3. This chain joins TRBV6-6 and TRBJ2-1; D unclear. The V and J ends lost 6 bases and 9 bases respectively, with 6 bases between them. Germline loops: CDR1 MNHNY, CDR2 SVGAGI (reference sequence). This CDR3 has 10 amino acids. The CDR3 loop is CASSSGEQFF. Here the CDR3 DNA reads TGTGCCAGCAGCTCCGGTGAGCAGTTCTTC.